These 7 T cell receptor beta chains came from one sample sequenced in a study of cytomegalovirus exposure and HLA in healthy donors. The primer mix had 60 Vbeta and 13 Jbeta primers. Sequencing was performed with immunoSEQ multiplex PCR; in TCRdb, only in-frame clones are kept and a portion is missing. The table includes approximately 170,000 clones, around 70% detected once. Sequencing used PBMCs. The receptors stem from a man between 18 and 35 years old in good health and CMV-seropositive.

The chain employs TRBV5-6 and TRBJ1-3; possible D gene TRBD1, 5 bases. V lost 1 base and J 0 bases, leaving 11 bases between the germline ends. This CDR3 has 16 residues. Germline V gene data show CDR1 as SGHDT and CDR2 as YYEEEE. CDR3 in amino acids: CASSLPGDFSGNTIYF. The CDR3, as DNA: TGTGCCAGCAGCTTGCCGGGGGACTTCTCTGGAAACACCATATATTTT.

V is TRBV25-1 and J is TRBJ2-7, with 7 bases matching TRBD2. Looked up from germline, CDR1 is MGHDK and CDR2 is SYGVNS. Trimming took 3 bases from V and 0 from J; bases not matched to a gene: 5. CDR3 length equals 15 residues. The CDR3 loop is CASSDPLASSYEQYV. Here the CDR3 DNA reads TGTGCCAGCAGTGACCCACTAGCGAGCTCCTACGAGCAGTACGTC.

The chain has TRBV11-3 and TRBJ1-1; D uncertain. The CDR3 runs to 14 residues. Germline V gene data show CDR1 as SGHNT and CDR2 as YENEEA. The V end lost 5 bases, the J end lost 6 bases, and 16 bases lay between the germline ends. CDR3 nucleotides: TGTGCCAGCAGCCCAGGAGGGAAGGGCCCTGAAGCTTTCTTT. It encodes CASSPGGKGPEAFF.

This chain connects TRBV27 to TRBJ1-4; 8 bases agree with TRBD1. Germline CDR1 reads MNHEY; CDR2 reads SMNVEV (reference sequence). V was clipped by 4 bases and J by 7 bases; unmatched bases: 8. The CDR3 sequence is 15 residues long. CDR3 sequence reads: CASSSLTGAFEKLFF. CDR3 in DNA: TGTGCCAGCAGTTCATTGACAGGGGCGTTTGAAAAACTGTTTTTT. The full variable domain, rest sourced from reference TRBV27 and TRBJ1-4, is EAQVTQNPRYLITVTGKKLTVTCSQNMNHEYMSWYRQDPGLGLRQIYYSMNVEVTDKGDVPEGYKVSRKEKRNFPLILESPSPNQTSLYFCASSSLTGAFEKLFFGSGTQLSVL.

The rearrangement links TRBV7-9 to TRBJ2-5; 15 nucleotides line up with TRBD2. The CDR3 consists of 16 residues. V was pared by 5 bases and J by 4 bases, with 5 bases of the junction left unmatched. Germline V gene lookup returns CDR1 SEHNR and CDR2 FQNEAQ (reference sequence). CDR3 coding DNA: TGTGCCAGCAGCCCAGGGACTAGCGGGGGGATAGAGACCCAGTACTTC. Residues: CASSPGTSGGIETQYF.

This clone came up once. The chain combines TRBV30 with TRBJ1-1; no definite D call. The CDR3 length is 14 residues. The germline CDR1 and CDR2 sequences are GTSNPN and SVGIG (reference sequence). With 1 base removed from V and 0 bases from J, the gap between germline ends came to 9 bases. This chain's CDR3 is CAWSGAALNTEAFF. The CDR3 DNA follows: TGTGCCTGGAGTGGAGCCGCATTGAACACTGAAGCTTTCTTT.

J is TRBJ2-1 and V is TRBV6-5; TRBD2 matches at 8 bases. Germline CDR1 reads MNHEY; CDR2 reads SVGAGI. The CDR3 is made up of 16 amino acids. V shed 0 bases and J 4 bases; nucleotides not matched to a gene: 5. The CDR3 coding sequence is TGTGCCAGCAGTTACTCGCCGACTAGCGCGTACAATGAGCAGTTCTTC. Protein product: CASSYSPTSAYNEQFF.